These 15 T cell receptor beta chains originate from one sample sequenced in a study of blood T cell repertoires in COVID-19. TCRdb keeps only in-frame clones here, not all; method: immunoSEQ multiplex PCR. The data contain around 200,000 clones, approximately 87% of them singletons. The sequencing sample was made of peripheral blood. All receptors derive from a woman aged 18 to 35 who had recovered from COVID-19.

V and J are TRBV5-4 and TRBJ2-5; weak D call: TRBD1 (5 bases). CDR3 length: 13 residues. V was pared by 4 bases and J by 9 bases, with 16 bases between. The germline CDR1 and CDR2 sequences are SGHNT and YYREEE (reference sequence). The CDR3 loop reads CASSLSGSPAQYF. The CDR3 DNA is TGTGCCAGCAGCCTATCAGGGTCCCCGGCCCAGTACTTC.

The CDR3 sequence: CARRITGGAYNEQFF. DNA of the CDR3: TGCGCCAGACGTATTACAGGGGGCGCCTACAATGAGCAGTTCTTC. The chain is built from TRBV10-1 and TRBJ2-1; 9 positions match TRBD1. Germline assignment: CDR1 WNHNN and CDR2 SYGVQD (reference sequence). This CDR3 is 15 amino acids long. With V trimmed by 9 bases and J by 2 bases, 8 bases remained unmatched.

Written as DNA, the CDR3 is TGTGCCATCAGCACCAGCGGCTACAATGAGCAGTTCTTC. This encodes CAISTSGYNEQFF. The gene calls are TRBV10-3 and TRBJ2-1; tentatively, D is TRBD2 (5 bases). Looked up from germline, CDR1 is ENHRY and CDR2 is SYGVKD. The CDR3 is 13 residues long. The V end was cut by 6 bases, the J end by 3 bases, with 9 bases between.

The rearrangement links TRBV29-1 to TRBJ2-2; unclear D gene. Germline CDR1 is SQVTM and CDR2 is ANQGSEA. V was pared by 2 bases and J by 4 bases, with 11 bases between. This CDR3 contains 14 residues. The CDR3 loop is CSVEHRGFTGELFF. CDR3 DNA sequence: TGCAGCGTTGAACATCGAGGTTTCACCGGGGAGCTGTTTTTT.

The CDR3 loop reads CASSPGTGTAARHSPLHF. For the CDR3, the DNA is TGTGCCAGCAGCCCAGGGACAGGGACCGCGGCCCGCCATTCACCCCTCCACTTT. The chain links TRBV27 to TRBJ1-6; TRBD1 aligns across 9 bases. V lost 6 bases and J lost 8; bases outside the gene matches: 17. Looked up from germline, CDR1 is MNHEY and CDR2 is SMNVEV (reference sequence). The CDR3 totals 18 residues.

The genes are TRBV11-2 and TRBJ2-4; TRBD1 might be the D (5 bases). CDR1 is SGHAT and CDR2 is FQNNGV in the germline V gene. The CDR3 is 17 amino acids. Trimming pared 0 bases from V and 0 bases from J, leaving 12 bases between. For the CDR3, the DNA is TGTGCCAGCAGCTTAGACTACTCAGGGATAGCCAAAAACATTCAGTACTTC. Its translation: CASSLDYSGIAKNIQYF. The full variable domain, its missing parts supplied by reference TRBV11-2 and TRBJ2-4, is EAGVAQSPRYKIIEKRQSVAFWCNPISGHATLYWYQQILGQGPKLLIQFQNNGVVDDSQLPKDRFSAERLKGVDSTLKIQPAKLEDSAVYLCASSLDYSGIAKNIQYFGAGTRLSVL.

This sequence joins TRBV7-9 and TRBJ2-5; TRBD1 is a possible D gene (5 bases). The V and J ends lost 3 bases and 5 bases respectively, with 7 bases between them. Germline CDR1 is SEHNR and CDR2 is FQNEAQ (reference sequence). The CDR3 length is 12 residues. The CDR3 loop is CASSFPGETQYF. DNA of the CDR3: TGTGCCAGCAGCTTTCCAGGGGAGACCCAGTACTTC.

A single count supports this clone. This chain uses TRBV7-2 with TRBJ2-3; 8 nucleotides line up with TRBD2. This CDR3 has 16 amino acids. Germline assignment: CDR1 SGHTA and CDR2 FQGNSA. The trim removed 5 bases at V and 0 bases at J, leaving 7 bases unmatched. The CDR3 nucleotides are TGTGCCAGCAGCCCAGAGCGGGGGATAAGCACAGATACGCAGTATTTT. It is translated as CASSPERGISTDTQYF.

V is TRBV6-4 and J is TRBJ1-1, with 9 bases lining up with TRBD1. CDR1 is MRHNA and CDR2 is SNTAGT in the germline V gene. The CDR3 has 14 residues. With V trimmed by 3 bases and J by 6 bases, 5 bases remained unmatched. The CDR3 coding sequence is TGTGCCAGCAGTGAGACAGGGGGTGAGGCTGAAGCTTTCTTT. Its protein product is CASSETGGEAEAFF.

The V and J genes are TRBV27 and TRBJ2-2; TRBD2 agrees at 15 bases. Germline V gene data show CDR1 as MNHEY and CDR2 as SMNVEV (reference sequence). V shed 6 bases and J 6 bases; nucleotides not matched to a gene: 11. The CDR3 contains 18 residues. The CDR3 coding sequence is TGTGCCAGCAGGGCCGGACTAGCGGGGGGGCCAACGTCCGGGGAGCTGTTTTTT. It codes for CASRAGLAGGPTSGELFF.

This clone was seen more than once but under ten times. The V call is TRBV10-3, the J call TRBJ2-7; D perhaps matches TRBD2 (5 bases). Trimming left V 6 bases short and J 3 bases short, with 18 bases between. Germline CDR1 is ENHRY and CDR2 is SYGVKD. This CDR3 comprises 15 residues. CDR3 sequence: CAIRTRGEPFYEQYF. The CDR3 DNA is TGTGCCATCAGGACTCGGGGTGAGCCTTTCTACGAGCAGTACTTC.

The chain combines TRBV24-1 with TRBJ2-5; tentatively, D is TRBD2 (5 bases). Germline V gene lookup returns CDR1 KGHDR and CDR2 SFDVKD. This CDR3 contains 16 residues. The V gene lost 5 bases and the J gene lost 1 base, with 16 bases spanning the gap. CDR3 bases: TGTGCCACCAGTGGGAAATCTAGCTACACCCAAGAGACCCAGTACTTC. It translates to CATSGKSSYTQETQYF.

The CDR3 loop is CASSYDRGPGNTIYF. DNA of the CDR3: TGTGCCAGCAGCTATGACAGGGGCCCCGGAAACACCATATATTTT. This chain links TRBV7-2 with TRBJ1-3, with TRBD1 identical over 8 bases. Germline CDR1 SGHTA, CDR2 FQGNSA. This CDR3 contains 15 residues. V shed 4 bases, J shed 4 bases, and the junction held 6 bases outside the gene matches.

This clone was recorded at least ten times. The gene calls are TRBV4-1 and TRBJ1-5, with D perhaps TRBD1 (6 bases). CDR1 and CDR2 from the germline V gene are MGHRA and YSYEKL. Trimming left V 7 bases short and J 1 base short, with 17 bases between. The CDR3 has 16 amino acids. CDR3 sequence: CASTATDRSSNQPQHF. The CDR3 nucleotides are TGCGCCAGCACCGCAACGGACAGATCAAGCAATCAGCCCCAGCATTTT.

The CDR3: CASSVTGSSPLHF. In DNA form, the CDR3 reads TGTGCCAGCAGCGTGACAGGGAGTTCACCCCTCCACTTT. J is TRBJ1-6 and V is TRBV9, with 7 bases aligning to TRBD1. The CDR3 is made up of 13 amino acids. Looked up from germline, CDR1 is SGDLS and CDR2 is YYNGEE. Trimming took 2 bases from V and 9 from J; bases not matched to a gene: 2.